The sequence of this TCR beta chain was determined in a study of T cell responses to AZD1222 COVID-19 vaccine. Study observations and caveats: Receipt of two AZD1222 doses was followed by a rise in Spike-specific TCR breadth and depth. Donors skewed white British and female; clonal diversity was possibly underestimated. Of the AZD1222 recipients, only 5 or 6 were seropositive at baseline.

Only one count was recorded for this clone. The antigen is unknown. Method: immunoSEQ multiplex PCR; TCRdb's copy keeps in-frame clones and lacks some. The sample contains about 120,000 clones, 70% to 90% of which appear only once. The origin of this receptor is an adult who received the AZD1222 COVID-19 vaccine. The sequenced sample was peripheral blood, obtained 28 days after the second AZD1222 dose.

In DNA, the CDR3 is TGTGCCAGCACTTCACTAGGTACAGGTAGGAACACTGAAGCTTTCTTT. Its protein product is CASTSLGTGRNTEAFF. The chain carries TRBV27 and TRBJ1-1; D perhaps matches TRBD1 (5 bases). V was clipped by 7 bases and J by 1 base, with 19 bases between them. Germline CDR1 is MNHEY and CDR2 is SMNVEV (reference sequence). The length of the CDR3 is 16 residues.